This TCR beta chain was obtained from a study of blood T cell repertoires in COVID-19. Study background: From the United States, Italy and Spain came samples of acute and convalescent COVID-19.

Authors' analysis steps: Estimated nucleated cell counts came from reference gene primer amplification. Measured with immunoSEQ multiplex PCR; TCRdb has only the in-frame clones, and not every one. V and J calls and clone size are copied from that table; D and trimming were computed from the DNA. The data hold 110,000 to 150,000 clones, with about three quarters observed a single time. Germline CDR1 reads MNHEY; CDR2 reads SVGAGI. The CDR3 sequence is 13 residues long. V lost 8 bases and J 0 bases, leaving 11 bases between the germline ends. This TCR was recovered from a woman in her fifties or sixties with acute or convalescent COVID-19. V and J are TRBV6-5 and TRBJ2-7; perhaps TRBD2 as D (7 bases). Sequences were obtained from peripheral blood. The CDR3 DNA reads TGTGCCAGCGGGGAGGGGGTCTCCTACGAGCAGTACTTC. This translates into CASGEGVSYEQYF.